This paragraph covers one T cell receptor (beta chain) sequence. Its antigen is currently unknown. These data belong to a study of shared clonotypes between healthy human individuals. Across the whole study: CD8 memory received one plate per donor, CD8 naive two, CD4 memory three and CD4 naive three. Whole-study findings and limits: Non-shared clonotypes had lower generation probabilities than clonotypes shared by all four sorted-subset donors.

Selected positively for CCR7 and CD45RO-negative, naive CD8 cells excluded terminally differentiated effector memory CD45RA+ cells. Adult donors, all healthy and HIV-negative, had no recent acute infections or vaccinations. The table came from immunoSEQ multiplex PCR; TCRdb's copy has only in-frame clones and leaves some out. This table has fewer than 850,000 clones, about 96% appearing once. This CDR3 is 14 amino acids long. Germline CDR1 LGHNT, CDR2 FRNRAP. Trimming removed 7 bases at V and 2 bases at J, with 13 bases between. V is TRBV12-5 and J is TRBJ2-3; no clear D. What was sequenced was naive CD8+ T cells sorted from blood. The receptor was derived from a man aged 25 to 45 in good health. Here the CDR3 reads CASAETRVTDTQYF. As DNA, the CDR3 is TGTGCTAGTGCCGAAACACGGGTCACAGATACGCAGTATTTT.